This record concerns one TCR beta chain sequence. This sample is drawn from a study of T cell responses to AZD1222 COVID-19 vaccine. V gave up 4 bases and J gave up 8 bases; unmatched junction bases: 8. This CDR3 has 13 residues. CDR1 and CDR2 from the germline V gene are GTSNPN and SVGIG (reference sequence). Assay used: immunoSEQ multiplex PCR; TCRdb lists only in-frame clones, some missing. The sample has more than 250,000 clones, 80% to 95% seen once. The rearrangement links TRBV30 to TRBJ2-4; 7 bases line up with TRBD1. This sequence was found in an adult in good health. The sequenced sample was peripheral blood, obtained on day 0 of AZD1222 vaccination. The CDR3 region has the DNA TGTGCCTGGACCAGACAGGGTACTGACATTCAGTACTTC. Protein sequence: CAWTRQGTDIQYF.